These 3 T cell receptor beta chains share one sample of origin, sequenced in a study of control samples from healthy donors and cancer patients. The method was immunoSEQ multiplex PCR; TCRdb's version includes in-frame clones alone and lacks a portion of them. The sample contains roughly 88,000 clones, roughly 91% of which appear only once. The specimen sequenced was blood. The receptors were sampled from a man in his forties or fifties in good health.

The J gene is TRBJ2-2, the V gene TRBV5-6, with a weak D call TRBD1 (5 bases). Germline V gives CDR1 SGHDT, CDR2 YYEEEE. V lost 4 bases and J 6 bases, leaving 10 bases between the germline ends. This CDR3 region has 13 residues. CDR3 DNA: TGTGCCAGCAGCCCGGACACAGCCGGGGAGCTGTTTTTT. Its translation is CASSPDTAGELFF.

The chain combines TRBV12-5 with TRBJ2-3, with TRBD2 matching over 7 bases. CDR3 length equals 14 residues. CDR1 and CDR2 from the germline V gene are LGHNT and FRNRAP. With V trimmed by 10 bases and J by 0 bases, 7 bases remained unmatched. CDR3 sequence: CATRGGGSTDTQYF. The CDR3 region has the DNA TGTGCTACCCGTGGGGGGGGGAGCACAGATACGCAGTATTTT.

The CDR3 sequence is CASSVGQGEAFF. CDR3 DNA sequence: TGTGCCAGTAGTGTGGGACAGGGTGAAGCTTTCTTT. The gene calls are TRBV19 and TRBJ1-1; 9 positions match TRBD1. Germline CDR1 is LNHDA and CDR2 is SQIVND (reference sequence). The CDR3 has 12 amino acids. V was clipped by 5 bases and J by 7 bases; unmatched bases: 2. The full variable domain, with the rest looked up from reference TRBV19 and TRBJ1-1, is DGGITQSPKYLFRKEGQNVTLSCEQNLNHDAMYWYRQDPGQGLRLIYYSQIVNDFQKGDIAEGYSVSREKKESFPLTVTSAQKNPTAFYLCASSVGQGEAFFGQGTRLTVV.